The rows below give T cell receptor beta chains drawn from one sample of a study of blood T cells in healthy people across ages. MiXCR, run by TCRdb on the 5' RACE reads, gives a single entry per CDR3 protein. Of 1,100,000 or so distinct CDR3 sequences in the sample, 45% were seen once. The sequencing sample was made of blood. The origin of the receptors is a woman aged 55-69 years in good health. CDR3s include the opening cysteine and the closing phenylalanine or tryptophan. The D gene is left open where the match is weak. Size tells how often a clone was seen (once, few, many) or the class of an expanded clone, and some rows leave it out.

TRBD2	.	TRBJ2-5	15	TRBV7-2	TGTGCCAGCAGCTTTGGCGGGAGTGTCGTAGAGACCCAGTACTTC	CASSFGGSVVETQYF
.	.	TRBJ2-1	14	TRBV29-1	TGCAGCTTGAGGTCGGGGATTGCCTACAATGAGCAGTTCTTC	CSLRSGIAYNEQFF
TRBD1	many	TRBJ1-2	15	TRBV7-3	TGTGCCAGCAGCCCCGGACAGGGGGCATTCTATGGCTACACCTTC	CASSPGQGAFYGYTF
.	.	TRBJ1-4	14	TRBV28	TGTGCCAGCAGCCTGGGGGCGTTTAATGAAAAACTGTTTTTT	CASSLGAFNEKLFF
.	many	TRBJ2-1	15	TRBV7-7	TGTGCCAGCAGCCTGGCCGTAGCGGCGGACAATGAGCAGTTCTTC	CASSLAVAADNEQFF
TRBD1	.	TRBJ2-1	17	TRBV2	TGTGCCAGCAGTGACCGCCGACAGGGAAGAGGGATGAATGAGCAGTTCTTC	CASSDRRQGRGMNEQFF
TRBD1	.	TRBJ1-1	14	TRBV25-1	TGTGCCAGCAGCCCTCCAGGGGGGGCAGCTGAAGCTTTCTTT	CASSPPGGAAEAFF
.	.	TRBJ1-1	14	TRBV5-1	TGCGCCAGCAGCGCTTACAGGGAGGGCACTGAAGCTTTCTTT	CASSAYREGTEAFF
.	.	TRBJ2-7	13	TRBV11-2	TGTGCCAGCAGCCCATCCCCCACCTACGAGCAGTACTTC	CASSPSPTYEQYF
.	many	TRBJ2-1	16	TRBV7-2	TGTGCCAGCAGCTTAGCTGTTGGGAGCTCCTACAATGAGCAGTTCTTC	CASSLAVGSSYNEQFF
.	once	TRBJ2-4	15	TRBV28	TGTGCCAGCAGTTTGTTGGGGGCGGTGGAAAACATTCAGTACTTC	CASSLLGAVENIQYF
.	few	TRBJ1-2	11	TRBV27	TGTGCCACCCTAACTAACTATGGCTACACCTTC	CATLTNYGYTF